A single sample gave rise to the 6 T cell receptor beta chains below, sequenced in a study of CD8 T cells in Susac syndrome. RNA in amounts of about 0.5 to 1 ug was reverse transcribed with random hexamers. MiXCR, run by TCRdb on the immunoSEQ multiplex PCR reads, gives a single entry per CDR3 protein. Here the sample spans under 300,000 distinct CDR3 sequences, approximately 95% being singletons. The sequencing sample was made of CD4+ T cells from PBMCs. These receptor sequences come from a human donor with Susac syndrome.

This clonotype was seen a single time. The chain links TRBV25-1 to TRBJ2-1; the D is unclear. There are 12 residues in the CDR3. From germline, CDR1 is MGHDK and CDR2 SYGVNS. Trimming stripped 6 bases from V and 5 bases from J, with 8 bases between. CDR3 residues: CASRGWDNEQFF. The CDR3 coding sequence is TGTGCCAGCAGGGGGTGGGACAATGAGCAGTTCTTC.

This sequence joins TRBV11-1 and TRBJ2-5, with D unresolved. CDR1 is SGHAT and CDR2 is FQDESV in the germline V gene (reference sequence). This CDR3 is 15 amino acids long. V dropped 5 bases and J dropped 4 bases, with 17 bases sitting between them. In nucleotides, the CDR3 is TGTGCCAGCAGCACCCAAGTTATGGGAAGAGAGACCCAGTACTTC. This translates into CASSTQVMGRETQYF.

The V and J genes are TRBV11-3 and TRBJ1-1; a possible D gene is TRBD1 (5 bases). Germline V lookup: CDR1 SGHNT, CDR2 YENEEA. This CDR3 region has 14 residues. Deletions cut 5 bases from V and 6 bases from J, with 16 bases between. The CDR3 reads CASSAGPVSAEAFF. The DNA of the CDR3 is TGTGCCAGCAGCGCAGGGCCCGTAAGCGCTGAAGCTTTCTTT. The entire variable domain, with the rest obtained from reference TRBV11-3 and TRBJ1-1, is as follows: EAGVVQSPRYKIIEKKQPVAFWCNPISGHNTLYWYLQNLGQGPELLIRYENEEAVDDSQLPKDRFSAERLKGVDSTLKIQPAELGDSAVYLCASSAGPVSAEAFFGQGTRLTVV.

The chain recombines TRBV25-1 with TRBJ1-1; 9 bases map to TRBD1. V was clipped by 7 bases and J by 5 bases; unmatched bases: 8. This CDR3 has 14 amino acids. CDR1 is MGHDK, CDR2 SYGVNS, per germline. The DNA of the CDR3 is TGTGCCAGCATCGGGGGGACAGGGCAGACTGAAGCTTTCTTT. This codes for CASIGGTGQTEAFF.

This chain joins TRBV25-1 and TRBJ2-3; TRBD2 matches at 9 bases. In germline, CDR1 is MGHDK, CDR2 SYGVNS. CDR3 size: 14 residues. With 10 bases clipped from V and 3 bases from J, the junction kept 8 bases outside the gene matches. CDR3 protein: CATQKAGGTDTQYF. The CDR3 DNA reads TGTGCCACCCAGAAAGCGGGAGGTACAGATACGCAGTATTTT.

The genes are TRBV20-1 and TRBJ1-3, with D unresolved. V lost 3 bases, J lost 4 bases, and 10 bases lay in between. Germline CDR1 reads DFQATT; CDR2 reads SNEGSKA (reference sequence). This CDR3 contains 13 residues. Here the CDR3 DNA reads TGCAGTGCTAGCGGGGTTGCCGGAAACACCATATATTTT. Its protein product is CSASGVAGNTIYF.